This T cell receptor (beta chain) was recorded in a study of T cells in Graves' hyperthyroidism and ophthalmopathy. Unmatched junction bases numbered 8, after V lost 7 bases and J lost 3 bases. The CDR3 consists of 15 residues. Germline CDR1 SGHRS, CDR2 YFSETQ. RNA transcripts were the template for amplifying TCR beta CDR3 regions. First-round RT-PCR of the TCR CDR3 relied on the HTBI primer set. Using its own MiXCR run on the multiplex PCR reads, TCRdb lists one record per CDR3 protein. The sample lists roughly 520,000 distinct CDR3 sequences, approximately 25% occurring once. This clonotype has a count of ten or more.

The rearrangement uses TRBV5-1 and TRBJ1-3, with 9 bases matching TRBD1. The sequencing input was blood. The sequence derives from a woman in her 30s with Graves' ophthalmopathy. The DNA for the CDR3 is TGCGCCAGCGTGGAAGGGACAGGGAATGGAAACACCATATATTTT. It yields the protein CASVEGTGNGNTIYF.